The 2 T cell receptor beta chains reported below all come from one sample, sequenced in a study of T cell clonality in common variable immunodeficiency. Study results and caveats: Reportedly, TCR beta sequences from common variable immunodeficiency showed fewer deletions and N-nucleotide insertions.

These receptors lack a known antigen. Assay: immunoSEQ multiplex PCR; the TCRdb copy retains only in-frame clones and omits some. This set yields around 30,000 clones and no singletons; the top ten hold around 3.1%. The sample comprised peripheral blood mononuclear cells. All receptors derive from a human donor with common variable immunodeficiency.

In the case of this clone: Read sequence stops 3 residues before the CDR3 end, and the germline J gene provides the missing end. The chain employs TRBV30 and TRBJ2-5, with a possible D match to TRBD1 (7 bases). Germline assignment: CDR1 GTSNPN and CDR2 SVGIG (reference sequence). Trimming stripped 5 bases from V and 6 bases from J, with 13 bases between. The CDR3 has 12 amino acids. This chain's CDR3 is CAWESGGQTQYF. The CDR3 bases that were read are TGTGCCTGGGAGTCAGGGGGGCAGACC.

With respect to this clone: The read terminates 3 residues before the CDR3 end, so the remaining end is supplied by the germline J gene. The rearrangement joins TRBV30 to TRBJ1-5, with a tentative D call TRBD1 (6 bases). The CDR3 covers 14 residues. Germline lookup yields CDR1 GTSNPN and CDR2 SVGIG (reference sequence). V lost 3 bases to trimming and J lost 5 bases, with 14 bases between them. This CDR3 reads CAWRGGGADQPQHF. The covered CDR3 bases are TGTGCCTGGAGGGGAGGGGGAGCGGATCAGCCC.